Listed below are T cell receptor beta chains from one sample, sequenced in a study of CD8 T cells in ankylosing spondylitis. One entry per CDR3 protein results from TCRdb running MiXCR on the 5' RACE reads. In the table there are 800,000 to 900,000 distinct CDR3 sequences, about an eighth of which are singletons. Sample: blood, either unsorted or a sorted T cell fraction (not recorded which). The receptors originated from a male donor with ankylosing spondylitis. Each CDR3 is given with its conserved first and last residue. A D gene is named only where the DNA matches it firmly. The size field is filled for only some rows; it gives once, few, many or a size class.

length,V,D,size,J,DNA,CDR3
15,TRBV6-1,NA,NA,TRBJ1-2,TGTGCCAGCAGTGAACCAAGAAGGTTTAACTATGGCTACACCTTC,CASSEPRRFNYGYTF
14,TRBV7-8,NA,few,TRBJ1-5,TGTGCCAGCAGCTTTGCGGGGGCAAGGCAGCCCCAGCATTTT,CASSFAGARQPQHF
16,TRBV11-2,TRBD1,few,TRBJ2-1,TGTGCCAGCAGCCCGCTAGACGGGACAGTGCTGAATGAGCAGTTCTTC,CASSPLDGTVLNEQFF
14,TRBV20-1,NA,NA,TRBJ1-6,TGCAGTGTCCCGCCCGAGGGAAGAAAATCACCCCTCCACTTT,CSVPPEGRKSPLHF
16,TRBV21-1,NA,NA,TRBJ2-5,TGTGCCAGCAGCAAAGAGGGGACAGGGACTGGGGAGACCCAGTACTTC,CASSKEGTGTGETQYF
13,TRBV3-1,TRBD1,NA,TRBJ1-1,TGTGCCAGCAGCCAAGATGCGACAGGGCGGGCTTTCTTT,CASSQDATGRAFF
15,TRBV5-5,NA,NA,TRBJ1-1,TGTGCCAGCAGCTTAATACGGGGGGTGAACACTGAAGCTTTCTTT,CASSLIRGVNTEAFF
14,TRBV28,TRBD2,NA,TRBJ2-3,TGTGCCAGCAGCCTCGGCGGGAGGGTCCGGACGCAGTATTTT,CASSLGGRVRTQYF
13,TRBV20-1,TRBD1,NA,TRBJ2-7,TGCAGTGCTAGCGGACAGGGGCACAACGAGCAGTACTTC,CSASGQGHNEQYF
15,TRBV20-1,TRBD2,many,TRBJ2-5,TGCAGTGCCTATAGCGGGGGGGCGGTTTCTGAGACCCAGTACTTC,CSAYSGGAVSETQYF
14,TRBV5-1,NA,many,TRBJ1-2,TGCGCCAGCAGCAAGGACACGGGGGACTATGGCTACACCTTC,CASSKDTGDYGYTF
15,TRBV7-2,NA,few,TRBJ1-1,TGTGCCAGCAGCTTAGCGCACGGGCGAACCTATGAAGCTTTCTTT,CASSLAHGRTYEAFF
16,TRBV5-1,TRBD2,few,TRBJ2-5,TGCGCCAGCAGCTTGGCTCCCCTGGGGGGAGGGGAGACCCAGTACTTC,CASSLAPLGGGETQYF
13,TRBV20-1,NA,many,TRBJ2-3,TGCAGTGCTAGCGCCGCAGTCACAGATACGCAGTATTTT,CSASAAVTDTQYF
16,TRBV20-1,NA,NA,TRBJ2-7,TGCAGTGCTAGAGATTTTCCCGTGGAGGGGACCTACGAGCAGTACTTC,CSARDFPVEGTYEQYF
16,TRBV18,TRBD1,NA,TRBJ2-7,TGTGCCAGCTCAGCTTGGGACAGGGCCATGTCCTACGAGCAGTACTTC,CASSAWDRAMSYEQYF
15,TRBV20-1,NA,NA,TRBJ2-7,TGCAGTGCTAGTTTGGGGCTAGCTCTGCCCTACGAGCAGTACTTC,CSASLGLALPYEQYF
12,TRBV20-1,TRBD1,NA,TRBJ2-1,TGCAGTGCTAATAAGGGGGCGTCTGAGCAGTTCTTC,CSANKGASEQFF
16,TRBV5-1,TRBD2,NA,TRBJ2-3,TGCGCCAGCAGCTTGGGGGCGGGAGCCCGCACAGATACGCAGTATTTT,CASSLGAGARTDTQYF
11,TRBV20-1,NA,NA,TRBJ2-5,TGCGGGGCCCCGGGCGGAGAGACCCAGTACTTC,CGAPGGETQYF
17,TRBV5-5,NA,NA,TRBJ2-5,TGTGCCAGCAGCTTGGGGCTTACAGGGAGCTTCCAAGAGACCCAGTACTTC,CASSLGLTGSFQETQYF
16,TRBV12-3/TRBV12-4,TRBD2,NA,TRBJ2-2,TGTGCCAGCACAATTCTAAGTGGGGGGGGAACCGGGGAGCTGTTTTTT,CASTILSGGGTGELFF
14,TRBV20-1,NA,few,TRBJ2-3,TGCAGTGCAACCGGAGCGACCGACACAGATACGCAGTATTTT,CSATGATDTDTQYF
14,TRBV7-2,NA,NA,TRBJ2-7,TGTGCCAGCAGCCGCGGGACGTTAACCGGCGAGCAGTACTTC,CASSRGTLTGEQYF
15,TRBV7-2,NA,NA,TRBJ2-1,TGTGCCAGCAGCCCTATGAGGGGCTACTACAATGAGCAGTTCTTC,CASSPMRGYYNEQFF
15,TRBV29-1,TRBD2,few,TRBJ2-7,TGCAGCGTTACACTGGGGGGGTGGGGAAACAACGAGCAGTACTTC,CSVTLGGWGNNEQYF
11,TRBV27,NA,NA,TRBJ2-5,TGTGCCAGCCGAAGTAGAGAGACCCAGTACTTC,CASRSRETQYF
14,TRBV7-2,NA,NA,TRBJ2-7,TGTGCCAGCAGCATGGGACCGGGGAACTACGAGCAGTACTTC,CASSMGPGNYEQYF
13,TRBV12-3/TRBV12-4,TRBD2,NA,TRBJ2-3,TGTGCCAGCAGTTTCGGGCCTAGCGGGGCGAAGTATTTT,CASSFGPSGAKYF
15,TRBV4-3,NA,few,TRBJ1-2,TGCGCCAGCAGCCTACTAAAGACAGATAACTATGGCTACACCTTC,CASSLLKTDNYGYTF
13,TRBV5-1,NA,NA,TRBJ2-7,TGCGCCAGCAGCTTGATTGGAACCGACGAGCAGTACTTC,CASSLIGTDEQYF
11,TRBV6-5,NA,NA,TRBJ1-2,TGTGCCAGCAGATTCAGGAGGGGCTACACCTTC,CASRFRRGYTF